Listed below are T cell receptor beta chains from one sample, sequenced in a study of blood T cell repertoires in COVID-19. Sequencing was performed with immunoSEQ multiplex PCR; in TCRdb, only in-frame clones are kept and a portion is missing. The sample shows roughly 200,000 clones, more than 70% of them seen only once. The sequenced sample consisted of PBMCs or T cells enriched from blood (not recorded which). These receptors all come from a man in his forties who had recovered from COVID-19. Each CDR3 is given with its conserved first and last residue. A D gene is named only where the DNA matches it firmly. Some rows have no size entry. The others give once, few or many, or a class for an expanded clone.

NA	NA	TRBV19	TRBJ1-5	CASSHPGGNQPQHF	TGTGCCAGTAGTCATCCGGGAGGCAATCAGCCCCAGCATTTT
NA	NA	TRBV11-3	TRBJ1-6	CASSLRRNSPLHF	TGTGCCAGCAGCCTTCGGAGGAATTCACCCCTCCACTTT
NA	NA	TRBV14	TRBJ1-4	CASSLTGNREKLFF	TGTGCCAGCAGCCTTACAGGGAACCGAGAAAAACTGTTTTTT
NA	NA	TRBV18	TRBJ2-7	CASSPQRDSYEQYF	TGTGCCAGCTCACCCCAGAGGGACTCCTACGAGCAGTACTTC
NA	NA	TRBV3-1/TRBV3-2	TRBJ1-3	CASSQEVSSGNTIYF	TGTGCCAGCAGCCAAGAAGTCAGCTCTGGAAACACCATATATTTT
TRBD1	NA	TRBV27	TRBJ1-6	CASSLSAQGAVRNSPLHF	TGTGCCAGCAGTTTATCAGCGCAGGGGGCTGTGCGGAATTCACCCCTCCACTTT
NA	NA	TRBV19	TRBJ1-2	CASSNQVLGSGGYTF	TGTGCCAGTAGTAACCAAGTCCTAGGTTCTGGGGGCTACACCTTC
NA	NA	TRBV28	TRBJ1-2	CASSPGYGYTF	TGTGCCAGCAGCCCCGGCTATGGCTACACCTTC
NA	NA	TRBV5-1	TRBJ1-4	CASQGPGEKLFF	TGCGCCAGCCAGGGGCCGGGGGAAAAACTGTTTTTT
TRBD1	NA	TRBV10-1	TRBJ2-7	CASSPSGGYEQYF	TGCGCCAGCAGTCCCTCAGGGGGCTACGAGCAGTACTTC
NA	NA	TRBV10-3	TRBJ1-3	CAISALTGNGNTIYF	TGTGCCATCAGTGCCCTCACAGGGAATGGAAACACCATATATTTT
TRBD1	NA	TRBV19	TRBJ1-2	CASSTHRLQGTDGYTF	TGTGCCAGTAGTACCCATCGATTACAGGGGACGGATGGCTACACCTTC
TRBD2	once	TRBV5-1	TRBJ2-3	CASRPTSGVTDTQYF	TGCGCCAGCAGACCTACTAGCGGGGTAACAGATACGCAGTATTTT
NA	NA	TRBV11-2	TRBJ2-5	CASSAYQETQYF	TGTGCCAGCAGCGCGTACCAAGAGACCCAGTACTTC
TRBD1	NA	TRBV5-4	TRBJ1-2	CASSPGTAGGYGYTF	TGTGCCAGCAGCCCAGGGACAGCCGGGGGCTATGGCTACACCTTC
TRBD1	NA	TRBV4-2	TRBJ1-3	CASRPAGPGQTGNTIYF	TGTGCCAGCAGACCTGCGGGTCCGGGACAGACTGGAAACACCATATATTTT
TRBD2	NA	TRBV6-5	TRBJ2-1	CATFSAGGSYNEQFF	TGTGCCACCTTCTCAGCGGGAGGGTCCTACAATGAGCAGTTCTTC
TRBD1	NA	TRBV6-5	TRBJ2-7	CASSVGQGGYEQYF	TGTGCCAGCAGCGTGGGACAGGGCGGATACGAGCAGTACTTC
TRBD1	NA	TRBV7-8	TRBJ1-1	CASSPSGQGAEAFF	TGTGCCAGCAGTCCCAGCGGACAGGGGGCTGAAGCTTTCTTT
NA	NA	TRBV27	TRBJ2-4	CASSLSPKNIQYF	TGTGCCAGCAGTTTAAGCCCTAAAAACATTCAGTACTTC
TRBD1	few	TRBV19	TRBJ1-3	CASSADRAGNTIYF	TGTGCCAGTAGTGCGGACAGGGCCGGAAACACCATATATTTT
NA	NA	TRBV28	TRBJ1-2	CASSPRKGGVPGYTF	TGTGCCAGCAGCCCCCGCAAAGGAGGGGTCCCTGGCTACACCTTC
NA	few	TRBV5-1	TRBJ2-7	CASSLARSYFSYEQYF	TGCGCCAGCAGCTTGGCCCGAAGCTACTTCTCCTACGAGCAGTACTTC
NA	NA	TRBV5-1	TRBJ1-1	CASSLESWSRRGSGIEYTEAFF	TGCGCCAGCAGCTTGGAGTCGTGGTCACGGAGGGGTTCAGGTATCGAGTACACTGAAGCTTTCTTT